This T cell receptor beta chain was captured by sequencing in a study of blood T cell repertoires in COVID-19. CDR3 size: 12 residues. V shed 2 bases and J shed 7 bases, with 9 bases lying between them. CDR1 is SGHDT and CDR2 is YYEEEE in the germline V gene. This clone was observed once. The table came from immunoSEQ multiplex PCR; TCRdb's copy has only in-frame clones and leaves some out. The table includes 250,000 to 300,000 clones, more than 85% detected once. This TCR derives from a man younger than 35 with active or convalescent COVID-19. The sequencing input was peripheral blood. The genes are TRBV5-6 and TRBJ1-1; D is undetermined. CDR3 nucleotide sequence: TGTGCCAGCAGCTTAAATGAGGTTGAAGCTTTCTTT. It specifies CASSLNEVEAFF.